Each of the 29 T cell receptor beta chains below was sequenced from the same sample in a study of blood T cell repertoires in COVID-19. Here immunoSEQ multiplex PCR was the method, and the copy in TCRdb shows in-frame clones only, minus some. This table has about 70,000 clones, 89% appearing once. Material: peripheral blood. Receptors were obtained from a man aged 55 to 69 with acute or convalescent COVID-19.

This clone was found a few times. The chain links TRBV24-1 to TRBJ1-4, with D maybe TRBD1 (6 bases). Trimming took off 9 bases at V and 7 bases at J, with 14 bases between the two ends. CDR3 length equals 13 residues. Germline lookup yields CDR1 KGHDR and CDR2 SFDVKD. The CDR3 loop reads CATPVGAGEKLFF. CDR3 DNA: TGTGCCACCCCGGTGGGGGCGGGTGAAAAACTGTTTTTT.

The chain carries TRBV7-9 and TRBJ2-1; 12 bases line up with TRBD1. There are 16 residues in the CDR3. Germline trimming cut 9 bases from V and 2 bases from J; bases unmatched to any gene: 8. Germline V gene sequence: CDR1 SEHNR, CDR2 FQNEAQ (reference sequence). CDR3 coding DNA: TGTGCCAGTAGACAGGGGACAGGGGGCCCCTACAATGAGCAGTTCTTC. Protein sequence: CASRQGTGGPYNEQFF.

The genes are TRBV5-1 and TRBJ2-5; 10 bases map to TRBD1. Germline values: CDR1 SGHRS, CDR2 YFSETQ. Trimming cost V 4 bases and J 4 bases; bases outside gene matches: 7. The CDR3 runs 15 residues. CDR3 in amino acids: CASSADRDRGETQYF. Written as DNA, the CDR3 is TGCGCCAGCAGCGCCGACCGGGACAGGGGAGAGACCCAGTACTTC.

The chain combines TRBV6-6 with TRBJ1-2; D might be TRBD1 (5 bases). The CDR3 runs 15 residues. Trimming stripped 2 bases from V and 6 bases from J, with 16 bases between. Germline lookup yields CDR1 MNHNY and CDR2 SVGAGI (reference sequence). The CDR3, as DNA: TGTGCCAGCAGTTACCTAGGGGCTCCCGGAGATGGCTACACCTTC. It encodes CASSYLGAPGDGYTF.

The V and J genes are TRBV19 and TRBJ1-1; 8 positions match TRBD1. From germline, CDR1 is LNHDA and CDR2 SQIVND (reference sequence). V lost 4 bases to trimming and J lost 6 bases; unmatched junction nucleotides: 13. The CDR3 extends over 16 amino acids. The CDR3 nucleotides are TGTGCCAGTAGTAGAACGGGCCTGACAGGGGACGCTGAAGCTTTCTTT. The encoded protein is CASSRTGLTGDAEAFF.

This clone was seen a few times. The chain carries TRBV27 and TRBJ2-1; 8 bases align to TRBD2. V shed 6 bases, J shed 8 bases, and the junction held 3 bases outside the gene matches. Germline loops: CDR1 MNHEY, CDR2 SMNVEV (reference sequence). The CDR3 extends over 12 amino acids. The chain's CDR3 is CASSRGGDEQFF. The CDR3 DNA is TGTGCCAGCAGCCGGGGGGGCGATGAGCAGTTCTTC.

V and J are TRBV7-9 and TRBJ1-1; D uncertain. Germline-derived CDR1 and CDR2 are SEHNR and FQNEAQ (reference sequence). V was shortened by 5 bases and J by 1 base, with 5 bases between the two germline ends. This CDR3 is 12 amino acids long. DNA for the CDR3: TGTGCCAGCAGCCCCAAGAACACTGAAGCTTTCTTT. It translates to CASSPKNTEAFF.

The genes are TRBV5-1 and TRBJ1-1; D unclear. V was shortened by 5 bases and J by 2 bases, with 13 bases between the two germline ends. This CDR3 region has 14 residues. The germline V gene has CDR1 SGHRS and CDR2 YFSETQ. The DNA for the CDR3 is TGCGCCAGCAGGCTACAGTCAACTAACACTGAAGCTTTCTTT. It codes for CASRLQSTNTEAFF. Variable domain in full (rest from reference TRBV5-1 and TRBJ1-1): KAGVTQTPRYLIKTRGQQVTLSCSPISGHRSVSWYQQTPGQGLQFLFEYFSETQRNKGNFPGRFSGRQFSNSRSEMNVSTLELGDSALYLCASRLQSTNTEAFFGQGTRLTVV.

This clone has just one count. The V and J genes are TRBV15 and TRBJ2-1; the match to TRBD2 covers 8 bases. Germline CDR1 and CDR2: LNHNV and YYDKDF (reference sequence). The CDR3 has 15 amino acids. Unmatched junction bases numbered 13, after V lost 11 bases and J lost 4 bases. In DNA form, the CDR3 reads TGTGCCGCCCGCCGGGGGCGGGGGGATTACAATGAGCAGTTCTTC. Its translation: CAARRGRGDYNEQFF.

The CDR3 region has the DNA TGTGCCAGCCAAGTCGGACAGCCGACGAACACTGAAGCTTTCTTT. It is translated as CASQVGQPTNTEAFF. The chain recombines TRBV25-1 with TRBJ1-1; tentative D call: TRBD1 (6 bases). The germline V gene has CDR1 MGHDK and CDR2 SYGVNS. V lost 8 bases, J lost 1 base, and 17 bases lay in between. This CDR3 has 15 amino acids. Complete variable domain (other parts from reference TRBV25-1 and TRBJ1-1): EADIYQTPRYLVIGTGKKITLECSQTMGHDKMYWYQQDPGMELHLIHYSYGVNSTEKGDLSSESTVSRIRTEHFPLTLESARPSHTSQYLCASQVGQPTNTEAFFGQGTRLTVV.

CDR3 protein: CASARREVGSPLHF. The CDR3 DNA is TGTGCCAGTGCCCGGCGAGAGGTTGGTTCACCCCTCCACTTT. The chain carries TRBV19 and TRBJ1-6; unclear D gene. The CDR3 has 14 amino acids. Germline V gene lookup returns CDR1 LNHDA and CDR2 SQIVND (reference sequence). V was cut by 8 bases and J by 9 bases, with 17 bases left in between.

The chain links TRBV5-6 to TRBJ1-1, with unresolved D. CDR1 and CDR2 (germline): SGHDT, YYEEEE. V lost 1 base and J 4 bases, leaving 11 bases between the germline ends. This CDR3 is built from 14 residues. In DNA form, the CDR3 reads TGTGCCAGCAGCTTGAGAGGTTCTGGCACTGAAGCTTTCTTT. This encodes CASSLRGSGTEAFF.

CDR3 sequence (DNA): TGTGCCAGCAGTGACCCGGGACAGAGTTACGAGCAGTACTTC. Protein sequence: CASSDPGQSYEQYF. The genes are TRBV2 and TRBJ2-7; 7 bases are a match to TRBD1. This CDR3 spans 14 amino acids. Losses at the gene ends were 3 bases for V and 4 bases for J; bases not matched to a gene: 6. Per the germline V gene, CDR1 is SNHLY and CDR2 is FYNNEI.

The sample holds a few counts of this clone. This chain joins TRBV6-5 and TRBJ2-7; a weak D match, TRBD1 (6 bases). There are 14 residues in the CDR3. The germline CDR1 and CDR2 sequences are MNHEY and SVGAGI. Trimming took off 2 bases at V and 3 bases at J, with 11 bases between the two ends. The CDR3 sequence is CASSYADSGYEQYF. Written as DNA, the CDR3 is TGTGCCAGCAGTTACGCGGACAGTGGCTACGAGCAGTACTTC.

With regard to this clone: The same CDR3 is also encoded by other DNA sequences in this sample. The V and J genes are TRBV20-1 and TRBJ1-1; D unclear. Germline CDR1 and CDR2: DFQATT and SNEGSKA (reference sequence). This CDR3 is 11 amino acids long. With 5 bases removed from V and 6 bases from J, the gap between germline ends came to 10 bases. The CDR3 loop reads CSASRQAEAFF. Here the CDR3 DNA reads TGCAGTGCTTCCAGGCAGGCTGAAGCTTTCTTT.

The CDR3, as DNA: TGTGCCTCGGGACAGGCCTACGAGCAGTACTTC. It yields the protein CASGQAYEQYF. The V gene is TRBV24-1, the J gene TRBJ2-7; 8 positions match TRBD1. Germline V gene sequence: CDR1 KGHDR, CDR2 SFDVKD. The V gene end was trimmed by 12 bases and the J gene end by 2 bases; junction bases not matched to a gene: 2. The CDR3 is 11 amino acids.

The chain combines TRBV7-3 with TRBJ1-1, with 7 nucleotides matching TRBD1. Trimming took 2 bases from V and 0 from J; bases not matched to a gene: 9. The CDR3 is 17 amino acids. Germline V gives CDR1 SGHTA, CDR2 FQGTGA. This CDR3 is CASSLVTGGQVNTEAFF. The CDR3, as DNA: TGTGCCAGCAGCTTAGTAACAGGTGGACAGGTGAACACTGAAGCTTTCTTT.

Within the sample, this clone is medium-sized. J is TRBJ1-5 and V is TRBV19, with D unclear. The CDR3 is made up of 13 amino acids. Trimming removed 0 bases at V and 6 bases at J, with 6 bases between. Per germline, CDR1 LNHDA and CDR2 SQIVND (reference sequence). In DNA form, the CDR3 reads TGTGCCAGTAGTATAGAGGCGGGTCAGCCCCAGCATTTT. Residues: CASSIEAGQPQHF.

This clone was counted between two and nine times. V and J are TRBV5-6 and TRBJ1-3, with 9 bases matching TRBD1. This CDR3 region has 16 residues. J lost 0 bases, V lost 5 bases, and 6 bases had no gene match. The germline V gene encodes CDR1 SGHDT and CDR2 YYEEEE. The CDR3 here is CASSSGQGSSGNTIYF. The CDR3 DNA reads TGTGCCAGCAGTTCCGGACAGGGGAGCTCTGGAAACACCATATATTTT.

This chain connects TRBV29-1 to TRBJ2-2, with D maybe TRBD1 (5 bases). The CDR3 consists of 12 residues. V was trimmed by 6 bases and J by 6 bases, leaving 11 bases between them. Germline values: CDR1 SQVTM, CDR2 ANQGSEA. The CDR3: CSVLRVPGELFF. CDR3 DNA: TGCAGCGTGCTCAGGGTCCCCGGGGAGCTGTTTTTT.

The CDR3 nucleotides are TGTGCCACCTCAATTCGGGGAGGATCACCCCTCCACTTT. This translates into CATSIRGGSPLHF. V and J are TRBV19 and TRBJ1-6; D is unclear. The CDR3 has 13 residues. Looked up from germline, CDR1 is LNHDA and CDR2 is SQIVND (reference sequence). Trimming removed 10 bases at V and 10 bases at J, with 17 bases between. The full variable domain, its missing parts supplied by reference TRBV19 and TRBJ1-6, is DGGITQSPKYLFRKEGQNVTLSCEQNLNHDAMYWYRQDPGQGLRLIYYSQIVNDFQKGDIAEGYSVSREKKESFPLTVTSAQKNPTAFYLCATSIRGGSPLHFGNGTRLTVT.

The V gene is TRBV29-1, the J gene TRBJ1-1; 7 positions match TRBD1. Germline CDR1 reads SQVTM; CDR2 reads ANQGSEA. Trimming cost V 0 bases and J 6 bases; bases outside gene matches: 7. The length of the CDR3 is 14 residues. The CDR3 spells CSVEDPYRGPEAFF. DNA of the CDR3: TGCAGCGTTGAAGATCCTTACAGGGGCCCTGAAGCTTTCTTT.

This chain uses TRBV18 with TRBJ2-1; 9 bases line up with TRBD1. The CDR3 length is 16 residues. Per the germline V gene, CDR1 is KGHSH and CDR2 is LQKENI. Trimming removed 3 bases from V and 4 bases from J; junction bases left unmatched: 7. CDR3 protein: CASSPKQGALYNEQFF. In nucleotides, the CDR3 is TGTGCCAGCTCACCTAAACAGGGGGCGTTATACAATGAGCAGTTCTTC.

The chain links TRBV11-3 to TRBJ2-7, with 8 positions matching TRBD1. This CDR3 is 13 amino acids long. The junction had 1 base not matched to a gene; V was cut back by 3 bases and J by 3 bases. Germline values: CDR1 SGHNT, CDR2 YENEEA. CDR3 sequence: CASSLGTGYEQYF. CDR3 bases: TGTGCCAGCAGCTTGGGGACAGGCTACGAGCAGTACTTC.

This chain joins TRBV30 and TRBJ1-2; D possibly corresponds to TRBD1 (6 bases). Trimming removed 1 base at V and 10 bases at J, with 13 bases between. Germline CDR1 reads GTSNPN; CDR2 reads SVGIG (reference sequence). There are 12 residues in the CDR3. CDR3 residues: CAWSDGGHDYTF. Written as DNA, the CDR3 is TGTGCCTGGAGTGACGGGGGGCATGACTACACCTTC.

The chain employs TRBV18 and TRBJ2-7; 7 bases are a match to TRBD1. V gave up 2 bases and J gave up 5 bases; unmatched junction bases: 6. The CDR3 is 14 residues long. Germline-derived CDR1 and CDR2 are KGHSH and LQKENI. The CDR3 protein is CASSPGTVLDEQYF. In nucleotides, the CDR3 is TGTGCCAGCTCACCAGGGACAGTGCTTGACGAGCAGTACTTC.

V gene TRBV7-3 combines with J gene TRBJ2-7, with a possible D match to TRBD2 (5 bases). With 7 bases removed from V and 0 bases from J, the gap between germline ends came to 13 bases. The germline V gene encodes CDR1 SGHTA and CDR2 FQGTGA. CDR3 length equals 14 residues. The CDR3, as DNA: TGTGCCAGCAAGGAGGACCCTAGCTCCTACGAGCAGTACTTC. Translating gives CASKEDPSSYEQYF.

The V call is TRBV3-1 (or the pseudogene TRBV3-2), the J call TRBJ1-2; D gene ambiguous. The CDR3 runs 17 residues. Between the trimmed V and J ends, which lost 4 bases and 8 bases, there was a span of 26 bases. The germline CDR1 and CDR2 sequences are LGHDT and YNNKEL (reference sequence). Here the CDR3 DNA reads TGTGCCAGCAGCCGGGGATTAACGGGGTTAGATTCGGAGGGCTACACCTTC. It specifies CASSRGLTGLDSEGYTF.

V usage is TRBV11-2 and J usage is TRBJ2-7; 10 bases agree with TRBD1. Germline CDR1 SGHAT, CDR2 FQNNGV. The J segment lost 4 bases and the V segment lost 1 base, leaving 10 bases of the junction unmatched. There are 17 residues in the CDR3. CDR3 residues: CASSLASPDRGYYEQYF. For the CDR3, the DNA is TGTGCCAGCAGCTTAGCCTCCCCGGACAGGGGGTATTACGAGCAGTACTTC.